Following are 28 T cell receptor beta chains from one sample sequenced in a study of OX40 agonist ivuxolimab in advanced cancers. Method: immunoSEQ multiplex PCR; TCRdb's copy keeps in-frame clones and lacks some. The table shows about 60,000 clones, with about 90% occurring only once. Sequenced here: CD4+ or CD8+ T cells sorted from blood, sampled in a trial of the OX40 agonist ivuxolimab. The receptors were sampled from an adult with an advanced solid tumor such as melanoma, head and neck, liver or kidney cancer.

The chain employs TRBV11-3 and TRBJ1-2; 8 bases match TRBD1. CDR1 is SGHNT, CDR2 YENEEA, per germline. Trimming removed 5 bases from V and 1 base from J; junction bases left unmatched: 6. The CDR3 length is 15 residues. CDR3 in amino acids: CASSPTGQGNYGYTF. In nucleotides, the CDR3 is TGTGCCAGCAGCCCTACCGGACAGGGTAACTATGGCTACACCTTC.

The chain links TRBV7-8 to TRBJ2-2, with TRBD1 matching 9 bases. The CDR3 spans 19 residues. With 1 base clipped from V and 6 bases from J, the junction kept 15 bases outside the gene matches. The germline gives CDR1 SGHVS, CDR2 FQNEAQ. CDR3 DNA: TGTGCCAGCAGCTTAGATCAGTCCGGGACAGGGTTGTTTCCCGGGGAGCTGTTTTTT. Its translation is CASSLDQSGTGLFPGELFF.

This clone appeared a single time. The rearrangement uses TRBV6-6 and TRBJ2-1; TRBD1 might be the D (6 bases). V was pared by 5 bases and J by 8 bases, with 10 bases between. Per the germline V gene, CDR1 is MNHNY and CDR2 is SVGAGI (reference sequence). The CDR3 length is 12 residues. This CDR3 is CASSTGWHEQFF. The CDR3 DNA reads TGTGCCAGCAGTACAGGGTGGCATGAGCAGTTCTTC.

The gene calls are TRBV7-2 and TRBJ2-7, with D possibly matching TRBD2 (5 bases). This CDR3 is built from 13 residues. Trimming took 5 bases from V and 0 from J, leaving 8 bases between them. The germline CDR1 and CDR2 sequences are SGHTA and FQGNSA. The CDR3 loop is CASSITSSYEQYF. The CDR3 DNA follows: TGTGCCAGCAGCATTACTAGCTCCTACGAGCAGTACTTC.

The gene calls are TRBV10-3 and TRBJ2-3, with 8 bases aligning to TRBD1. CDR3 length: 15 amino acids. CDR1 is ENHRY, CDR2 SYGVKD, per germline. J lost 1 base, V lost 4 bases, and 4 bases had no gene match. The CDR3 is CAISGPDRGTDTQYF. The CDR3 DNA reads TGTGCCATCAGTGGCCCGGACAGGGGCACAGATACGCAGTATTTT.

This rearrangement joins TRBV21-1 to TRBJ2-3; the table's D call TRBD2 went unverified against the DNA. TRBV21-1 is a recognized pseudogene. There are 14 residues in the CDR3. CDR3 DNA sequence: TGTGCCAGCAGCAGCCGAGGCGGGGGACATACGCAGTATTTT. Translated, it gives CASSSRGGGHTQYF.

The J gene is TRBJ2-5, the V gene TRBV5-1; 8 positions match TRBD2. V lost 0 bases to trimming and J lost 3 bases; unmatched junction nucleotides: 4. CDR1 and CDR2 (germline): SGHRS, YFSETQ. The CDR3 loop spans 15 amino acids. The chain's CDR3 is CASSLVAGREETQYF. The CDR3 region has the DNA TGCGCCAGCAGCTTGGTAGCGGGACGGGAAGAGACCCAGTACTTC.

The chain is built from TRBV30 and TRBJ2-3, with unresolved D. Germline V gives CDR1 GTSNPN, CDR2 SVGIG (reference sequence). V was shortened by 3 bases and J by 4 bases, with 8 bases between the two germline ends. The CDR3 runs to 12 residues. DNA of the CDR3: TGTGCCTGGAGCGCCGTGCCAGATACGCAGTATTTT. It translates to CAWSAVPDTQYF.

The chain joins TRBV18 to TRBJ2-7; 13 nucleotides match TRBD2. The germline CDR1 and CDR2 sequences are KGHSH and LQKENI. CDR3 size: 14 residues. With V trimmed by 5 bases and J by 6 bases, 4 bases remained unmatched. The chain's CDR3 is CASSTSGRAVEQYF. Written as DNA, the CDR3 is TGTGCCAGCTCAACTAGCGGGAGGGCCGTCGAGCAGTACTTC.

This chain joins TRBV6-5 and TRBJ2-5; D possibly uses TRBD1 or TRBD2 (5 bases each). The J call may be faulty, since TRBJ2-7 better matches the DNA end. This CDR3 has 15 amino acids. From germline, CDR1 is MNHEY and CDR2 SVGAGI. The CDR3 reads CASRKTRDPSYEQYF. CDR3 bases: TGTGCCAGCAGAAAAACCCGGGACCCCTCCTACGAGCAGTACTTC.

This rearrangement joins TRBV18 to TRBJ1-2; D remains unclear. V was clipped by 2 bases and J by 4 bases, with 8 bases between them. The CDR3 totals 13 residues. Germline V CDR1 and CDR2: KGHSH, LQKENI. CDR3 bases: TGTGCCAGCTCACCAGGTCCAGCCTATGGCTACACCTTC. It is translated as CASSPGPAYGYTF.

The chain has TRBV7-3 and TRBJ2-2, with a weak D call TRBD1 (5 bases). Germline CDR1 is SGHTA and CDR2 is FQGTGA. With 3 bases removed from V and 13 bases from J, the gap between germline ends came to 21 bases. This CDR3 has 15 amino acids. The CDR3 protein is CASSLNAATPRGLFF. The DNA of the CDR3 is TGTGCCAGCAGCTTGAATGCGGCTACCCCAAGGGGGCTGTTTTTT.

The gene calls are TRBV19 and TRBJ2-1; the match to TRBD2 covers 9 bases. Losses at the gene ends were 1 base for V and 3 bases for J; bases not matched to a gene: 1. From germline, CDR1 is LNHDA and CDR2 SQIVND (reference sequence). The CDR3 contains 15 residues. The CDR3 region is CASSIVAGDYNEQFF. The CDR3 nucleotides read TGTGCCAGTAGTATAGTAGCGGGAGACTACAATGAGCAGTTCTTC. The whole variable domain, filled in from reference TRBV19 and TRBJ2-1, reads DGGITQSPKYLFRKEGQNVTLSCEQNLNHDAMYWYRQDPGQGLRLIYYSQIVNDFQKGDIAEGYSVSREKKESFPLTVTSAQKNPTAFYLCASSIVAGDYNEQFFGPGTRLTVL.

This rearrangement joins TRBV5-1 to TRBJ2-2, with D possibly being TRBD1 (5 bases). V lost 1 base and J 2 bases, leaving 9 bases between the germline ends. This CDR3 is 15 amino acids long. The germline CDR1 and CDR2 sequences are SGHRS and YFSETQ. The CDR3 reads CASSLRTFNTGELFF. The CDR3 DNA is TGCGCCAGCAGCTTGCGGACATTTAACACCGGGGAGCTGTTTTTT.

The gene calls are TRBV25-1 and TRBJ1-2; D is unresolved. Germline V CDR1 and CDR2: MGHDK, SYGVNS. V lost 4 bases and J 6 bases, leaving 6 bases between the germline ends. The CDR3 is 11 residues long. In DNA form, the CDR3 reads TGTGCCAGCAGTGGCCCACATGGCTACACCTTC. Translating gives CASSGPHGYTF.

The chain joins TRBV28 to TRBJ1-4; possible D gene TRBD1, 5 bases. The CDR3 runs to 12 residues. Trimming left V 3 bases short and J 11 bases short, with 10 bases between. Germline V gene lookup returns CDR1 MDHEN and CDR2 SYDVKM. CDR3 bases: TGTGCCAGCAGTTTGGGGGAGGTGAAACTGTTTTTT. It is translated as CASSLGEVKLFF.

The rearrangement uses TRBV21-1 and TRBJ1-5; the table assigns TRBD1, which was not confirmed against the DNA. TRBV21-1 is deemed a pseudogene. The length of the CDR3 is 20 residues. The CDR3 bases are TGTGCCAGCAGCAAAGCTAGGAAACAGGGTGAAATCTATAGCAATCAGCCCCAGCATTTT. It specifies CASSKARKQGEIYSNQPQHF.

V is TRBV5-4 and J is TRBJ2-7; either TRBD1 or TRBD2 may fit D (5 bases each). The V gene's germline CDR1 is SGHNT and CDR2 YYREEE (reference sequence). This CDR3 spans 15 amino acids. V dropped 2 bases and J dropped 1 base, with 13 bases sitting between them. The CDR3 reads CASSFDGTDSYEQYF. CDR3 DNA: TGTGCCAGCAGCTTCGACGGGACGGATTCCTACGAGCAGTACTTC.

The CDR3 DNA reads TGTGCCAGTAGTATAGTTGGCACTAGCGGCTCCTACGAGCAGTACTTC. Protein: CASSIVGTSGSYEQYF. This rearrangement joins TRBV19 to TRBJ2-7; TRBD2 matches at 8 bases. CDR3 length: 16 amino acids. Germline CDR1 is LNHDA and CDR2 is SQIVND (reference sequence). Germline trimming cut 1 base from V and 0 bases from J; bases unmatched to any gene: 5.

The chain joins TRBV9 to TRBJ2-3; TRBD2 aligns across 13 bases. Trimming at V came to 2 bases and at J to 6 bases, leaving 3 bases not matched to a gene. CDR3 length equals 15 residues. CDR1 and CDR2 from the germline V gene are SGDLS and YYNGEE. The CDR3 region has the DNA TGTGCCAGCAGCGTCCGACTAGCGGGAGGTGATACGCAGTATTTT. This codes for CASSVRLAGGDTQYF.

This clone showed up just once. J is TRBJ2-3 and V is TRBV4-2; D not resolved. Trimming left V 1 base short and J 3 bases short, with 14 bases between. The CDR3 runs to 16 residues. The germline gives CDR1 LGHNA, CDR2 YNFKEQ. CDR3 DNA: TGTGCCAGCAGCCAAGGGGTGGATAGTGTGACAGATACGCAGTATTTT. The encoded protein is CASSQGVDSVTDTQYF.

The chain links TRBV5-8 to TRBJ2-3; TRBD2 matches at 10 bases. V was pared by 2 bases and J by 4 bases, with 13 bases of the junction left unmatched. Germline V CDR1 and CDR2: SGHTS, YDEGEE. The CDR3 is 18 residues long. As DNA, the CDR3 is TGTGCCAGCAGCTTCAAGGTTGGAGCGGGGGGGCAAGCAGATACGCAGTATTTT. It translates to CASSFKVGAGGQADTQYF.

The chain has TRBV5-1 and TRBJ1-1; D unclear. Germline V gene sequence: CDR1 SGHRS, CDR2 YFSETQ. This CDR3 contains 14 residues. Trimming pared 0 bases from V and 1 base from J, leaving 7 bases between. This CDR3 reads CASSLATQNTEAFF. The CDR3 coding sequence is TGCGCCAGCAGCTTGGCGACACAGAACACTGAAGCTTTCTTT.

The chain joins TRBV7-2 to TRBJ2-2; TRBD2 matches at 7 bases. The V and J ends lost 2 bases and 3 bases, in that order; junction bases with no gene match: 6. Germline V gene data show CDR1 as SGHTA and CDR2 as FQGNSA. The CDR3 is made up of 16 amino acids. In nucleotides, the CDR3 is TGTGCCAGCAGCTTAACACAGCGGGGTCACACCGGGGAGCTGTTTTTT. Translated, it gives CASSLTQRGHTGELFF.

This chain links TRBV5-4 with TRBJ2-2; TRBD2 matches 10 bases. V dropped 0 bases and J dropped 5; count of bases not matched to a gene: 4. There are 16 residues in the CDR3. Germline lookup yields CDR1 SGHNT and CDR2 YYREEE (reference sequence). DNA of the CDR3: TGTGCCAGCAGCTTGGCCAGCGGGAGGGGGACCGGGGAGCTGTTTTTT. This codes for CASSLASGRGTGELFF.

The CDR3 sequence: CASLFSGREQYF. CDR3 DNA: TGTGCCAGCCTCTTCTCCGGCCGCGAGCAGTACTTC. The genes are TRBV7-2 and TRBJ2-5; D call uncertain. The end of the DNA fits TRBJ2-7 better, so the J call may be wrong. CDR1 SGHTA and CDR2 FQGNSA come from the germline V gene. This CDR3 is 12 amino acids long.

The chain combines TRBV5-4 with TRBJ2-2; D remains unclear. The CDR3 is 13 amino acids. Trimming took off 2 bases at V and 2 bases at J, with 4 bases between the two ends. The germline V gene encodes CDR1 SGHNT and CDR2 YYREEE (reference sequence). The CDR3 DNA follows: TGTGCCAGCAGCTTACCTAACACCGGGGAGCTGTTTTTT. Encoded protein: CASSLPNTGELFF.

The rearrangement uses TRBV28 and TRBJ2-1; 9 nucleotides match TRBD1. CDR1 and CDR2 from the germline V gene are MDHEN and SYDVKM. The CDR3 contains 16 residues. V was pared by 5 bases and J by 13 bases, with 18 bases of the junction left unmatched. CDR3 sequence (DNA): TGTGCCAGCAGTGCCCGGCCGGGACAGGGCCCGAGGGACCAGTTCTTC. It codes for CASSARPGQGPRDQFF.